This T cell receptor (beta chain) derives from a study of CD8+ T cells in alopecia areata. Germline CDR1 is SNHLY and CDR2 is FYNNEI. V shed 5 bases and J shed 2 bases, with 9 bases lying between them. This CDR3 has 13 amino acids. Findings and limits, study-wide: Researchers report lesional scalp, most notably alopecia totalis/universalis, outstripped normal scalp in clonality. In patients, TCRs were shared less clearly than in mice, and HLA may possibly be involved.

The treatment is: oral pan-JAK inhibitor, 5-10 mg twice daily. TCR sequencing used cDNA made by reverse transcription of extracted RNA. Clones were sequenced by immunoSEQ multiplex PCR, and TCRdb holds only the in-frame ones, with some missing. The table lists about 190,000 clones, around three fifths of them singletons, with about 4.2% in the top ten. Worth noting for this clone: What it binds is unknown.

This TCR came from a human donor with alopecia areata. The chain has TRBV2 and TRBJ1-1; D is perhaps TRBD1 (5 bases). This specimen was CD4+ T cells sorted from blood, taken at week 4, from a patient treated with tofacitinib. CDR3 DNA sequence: TGTGCCAGCAGTCCACAGGTTAACACTGAAGCTTTCTTT. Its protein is CASSPQVNTEAFF.